These 28 T cell receptor beta chains originate from one sample sequenced in a study of vaccination effects on CD4 cells after COVID-19. Antigen specificity for these receptors is unknown. Antigen-specific CD4+ T cells were expanded (with viral peptide pools) by the ViraFEST assay ahead of sequencing. Following culture for roughly 10 days, CD4+ T cells were isolated. Infection with SARS-CoV-2 occurred in the person between March and December 2020, and PCR confirmed it. Clones were sequenced by immunoSEQ multiplex PCR, and TCRdb holds only the in-frame ones, with some missing. The sample includes under 60,000 clones, under 80% seen only once; the top ten take 4.5% to 7%. The sample was CD4+ T cells from PBMCs cultured with HIV peptides, taken before COVID-19 vaccination. The subset was: HIV-1 Nef peptide pool negative control/reference culture. Receptors originate from a human donor who had a prior SARS-CoV-2 infection.

In its sample, this clone was seen a few times. The chain links TRBV11-3 to TRBJ2-1, with 9 nucleotides matching TRBD1. The junction had 7 bases not matched to a gene; V was cut back by 1 base and J by 9 bases. Germline V CDR1 and CDR2: SGHNT, YENEEA. The CDR3 sequence is 15 residues long. CDR3 amino acids: CASSLGQGQGTEQFF. The CDR3 DNA reads as TGTGCCAGCAGCTTAGGCCAGGGACAGGGCACTGAGCAGTTCTTC.

In this sample, this clone turned up once. The chain combines TRBV5-1 with TRBJ2-2; D is unresolved. Germline CDR1 and CDR2: SGHRS and YFSETQ. The CDR3 spans 15 residues. Trimming took off 3 bases at V and 6 bases at J, with 15 bases between the two ends. CDR3 region: CASSSGSVEAGELFF. CDR3 nucleotide sequence: TGCGCCAGCAGCTCCGGTTCCGTTGAGGCCGGGGAGCTGTTTTTT. Using reference TRBV5-1 and TRBJ2-2 for the parts outside the CDR3, the full variable domain is KAGVTQTPRYLIKTRGQQVTLSCSPISGHRSVSWYQQTPGQGLQFLFEYFSETQRNKGNFPGRFSGRQFSNSRSEMNVSTLELGDSALYLCASSSGSVEAGELFFGEGSRLTVL.

The V gene is TRBV5-1, the J gene TRBJ1-3, with D perhaps TRBD1 (5 bases). CDR3 length: 14 amino acids. Germline CDR1 reads SGHRS; CDR2 reads YFSETQ. Trimming cost V 0 bases and J 4 bases, with 8 bases left between them. The CDR3 protein is CASSLAGPGNTIYF. CDR3 nucleotides: TGCGCCAGCAGCTTGGCGGGACCCGGAAACACCATATATTTT.

The genes are TRBV21-1 and TRBJ2-7. TRBV21-1 is given as a pseudogene. The CDR3 length is 11 residues. The CDR3 sequence is CASSKTYEQYF. In DNA form, the CDR3 reads TGTGCCAGCAGCAAAACCTACGAGCAGTACTTC.

The chain carries TRBV7-3 and TRBJ2-2, with D perhaps TRBD1 (7 bases). Trimming cost V 5 bases and J 0 bases, with 13 bases left between them. This CDR3 contains 16 residues. Germline V gene lookup returns CDR1 SGHTA and CDR2 FQGTGA. The CDR3 loop is CASSPQGGTNTGELFF. CDR3 DNA sequence: TGTGCCAGCAGCCCCCAGGGGGGAACGAACACCGGGGAGCTGTTTTTT.

The rearrangement links TRBV5-1 to TRBJ2-7; no reliable D call. The V end was cut by 4 bases, the J end by 4 bases, with 15 bases between. This CDR3 spans 14 amino acids. Germline V gene lookup returns CDR1 SGHRS and CDR2 YFSETQ. The CDR3 DNA reads as TGCGCCAGCAGCCCCTCTATAAGCTCTTACGAGCAGTACTTC. This gives the protein CASSPSISSYEQYF.

The chain carries TRBV9 and TRBJ2-7; D is undetermined. Germline V CDR1 and CDR2: SGDLS, YYNGEE. This CDR3 has 15 amino acids. Trimming stripped 3 bases from V and 4 bases from J, with 17 bases between. The CDR3 loop is CASSAFRVVRYEQYF. The CDR3 coding sequence is TGTGCCAGCAGCGCCTTCCGTGTCGTCCGTTACGAGCAGTACTTC.

V is TRBV5-1 and J is TRBJ2-2, with 8 bases fitting TRBD2. The CDR3 spans 16 residues. Looked up from germline, CDR1 is SGHRS and CDR2 is YFSETQ. V shed 0 bases, J shed 3 bases, and the junction held 4 bases outside the gene matches. This chain's CDR3 is CASSLGVTSDTGELFF. DNA for the CDR3: TGCGCCAGCAGCTTGGGGGTGACTAGCGACACCGGGGAGCTGTTTTTT.

The rearrangement uses TRBV6-5 and TRBJ1-2; 7 bases align to TRBD1. This CDR3 is 14 amino acids long. Per germline, CDR1 MNHEY and CDR2 SVGAGI. J was trimmed by 8 bases and V by 7 bases; bases with no gene match: 13. The CDR3: CASNWDRPFPGYTF. CDR3 coding DNA: TGTGCCAGCAACTGGGACAGACCATTCCCGGGCTACACCTTC.

The genes are TRBV5-4 and TRBJ2-5, with unresolved D. This CDR3 region has 14 residues. Germline V gene data show CDR1 as SGHNT and CDR2 as YYREEE (reference sequence). V dropped 1 base and J dropped 4 bases, with 11 bases sitting between them. CDR3 residues: CASSLKFFSETQYF. The CDR3 nucleotides read TGTGCCAGCAGCTTGAAGTTTTTCTCAGAGACCCAGTACTTC.

The gene calls are TRBV5-1 and TRBJ1-6; D remains unclear. This CDR3 is built from 16 residues. V was cut by 3 bases and J by 1 base, with 11 bases left in between. The V gene's germline CDR1 is SGHRS and CDR2 YFSETQ. Here the CDR3 DNA reads TGCGCCAGCAGCTCAGGTTTCGGTTCCTATAATTCACCCCTCCACTTT. This sequence encodes CASSSGFGSYNSPLHF.

V usage is TRBV5-4 and J usage is TRBJ1-2; no clear D gene. Between the trimmed V and J ends, which lost 1 base and 2 bases, there was a span of 6 bases. CDR1 and CDR2 (germline): SGHNT, YYREEE (reference sequence). CDR3 length: 13 residues. Here the CDR3 reads CASSLRGNYGYTF. The CDR3 nucleotides read TGTGCCAGCAGCTTGAGAGGGAACTATGGCTACACCTTC.

The V call is TRBV18, the J call TRBJ2-1; D remains unclear. The germline CDR1 and CDR2 sequences are KGHSH and LQKENI. The CDR3 consists of 13 residues. V was cut by 5 bases and J by 2 bases, with 7 bases left in between. In DNA form, the CDR3 reads TGTGCCAGCTCATCGCGAGCCTACAATGAGCAGTTCTTC. This sequence encodes CASSSRAYNEQFF.

The rearrangement uses TRBV9 and TRBJ2-3; D gene ambiguous. Germline CDR1 reads SGDLS; CDR2 reads YYNGEE. The V end lost 2 bases, the J end lost 2 bases, and 6 bases lay between the germline ends. This CDR3 comprises 13 residues. CDR3 residues: CASSVDPTDTQYF. For the CDR3, the DNA is TGTGCCAGCAGCGTGGACCCCACAGATACGCAGTATTTT.

Only a few counts were recorded for this clone. The chain recombines TRBV18 with TRBJ1-1, with D possibly TRBD1 on 5 matching bases. The CDR3 has 16 residues. V dropped 1 base and J dropped 1 base, with 13 bases sitting between them. Per the germline V gene, CDR1 is KGHSH and CDR2 is LQKENI. The CDR3 region is CASSPRYGGRNTEAFF. The CDR3 coding sequence is TGTGCCAGCTCACCACGCTATGGGGGTCGGAACACTGAAGCTTTCTTT. Full variable domain (rest looked up from reference TRBV18 and TRBJ1-1): NAGVMQNPRHLVRRRGQEARLRCSPMKGHSHVYWYRQLPEEGLKFMVYLQKENIIDESGMPKERFSAEFPKEGPSILRIQQVVRGDSAAYFCASSPRYGGRNTEAFFGQGTRLTVV.

V usage is TRBV9 and J usage is TRBJ2-6, with D hard to call. The CDR3 runs to 10 residues. Germline CDR1 reads SGDLS; CDR2 reads YYNGEE. V was clipped by 3 bases and J by 10 bases, with 2 bases between them. CDR3 sequence: CASSGNVLTF. The CDR3 coding sequence is TGTGCCAGCAGCGGGAACGTCCTGACTTTC. Complete variable domain (other parts from reference TRBV9 and TRBJ2-6): DSGVTQTPKHLITATGQRVTLRCSPRSGDLSVYWYQQSLDQGLQFLIQYYNGEERAKGNILERFSAQQFPDLHSELNLSSLELGDSALYFCASSGNVLTFGAGSRLTVL.

The chain recombines TRBV2 with TRBJ1-2, with D perhaps matching TRBD1 (6 bases). Germline loops: CDR1 SNHLY, CDR2 FYNNEI. Deletions cut 4 bases from V and 4 bases from J, with 13 bases between. This CDR3 contains 14 residues. The CDR3 spells CASSGSGAGYGYTF. For the CDR3, the DNA is TGTGCCAGCAGTGGTTCGGGGGCAGGCTATGGCTACACCTTC.

This clone was recorded once. This chain links TRBV2 with TRBJ2-5, with a weak D call TRBD1 (5 bases). Trimming stripped 3 bases from V and 5 bases from J, with 16 bases between. This CDR3 has 15 amino acids. Germline V gene data show CDR1 as SNHLY and CDR2 as FYNNEI. The CDR3 region is CASSDEGQPMETQYF. The DNA of the CDR3 is TGTGCCAGCAGTGATGAAGGACAACCAATGGAGACCCAGTACTTC.

This chain connects TRBV3-1 (or the pseudogene TRBV3-2) to TRBJ2-3, with 9 bases aligning to TRBD2. Germline CDR1 and CDR2: LGHDT and YNNKEL (reference sequence). The CDR3 loop spans 15 amino acids. The J segment lost 2 bases and the V segment lost 3 bases, leaving 3 bases of the junction unmatched. CDR3: CASSQGLAATDTQYF. CDR3 in DNA: TGTGCCAGCAGCCAGGGACTAGCAGCCACAGATACGCAGTATTTT.

This clone is a singleton in its sample. The J gene is TRBJ2-7, the V gene TRBV10-2; the match to TRBD2 covers 9 bases. J lost 0 bases, V lost 6 bases, and 6 bases had no gene match. In germline, CDR1 is WSHSY, CDR2 SAAADI. This CDR3 spans 15 amino acids. The CDR3 bases are TGCGCCAGCAGCCGCCCTAGCGGGATCTCCTACGAGCAGTACTTC. Its protein product is CASSRPSGISYEQYF.

There are a few counts of this clone. The chain recombines TRBV2 with TRBJ2-3; possible D gene TRBD2, 6 bases. This CDR3 is 14 amino acids long. The germline gives CDR1 SNHLY, CDR2 FYNNEI. The V end lost 3 bases, the J end lost 4 bases, and 11 bases lay between the germline ends. CDR3 in amino acids: CASSEAWEADTQYF. In nucleotides, the CDR3 is TGTGCCAGCAGTGAGGCCTGGGAGGCAGATACGCAGTATTTT.

This clone was counted only a few times. This chain uses TRBV6-6 with TRBJ1-5; D gene uncertain. This CDR3 is 14 amino acids long. The germline V gene has CDR1 MNHNY and CDR2 SVGAGI (reference sequence). Trimming left V 5 bases short and J 4 bases short, with 12 bases between. The CDR3 bases are TGTGCCAGCAGTGCGGCTTATGCAAATCAGCCCCAGCATTTT. It codes for CASSAAYANQPQHF.

The CDR3 region has the DNA TGTGCCAGTAGTATATTAGGGGGGGCCCGGGAGACCCAGTACTTC. Its translation is CASSILGGARETQYF. The rearrangement uses TRBV19 and TRBJ2-5; weak D call: TRBD2 (7 bases). Germline lookup yields CDR1 LNHDA and CDR2 SQIVND (reference sequence). With 2 bases removed from V and 5 bases from J, the gap between germline ends came to 15 bases. There are 15 residues in the CDR3. The complete variable domain, with remaining parts taken from reference TRBV19 and TRBJ2-5, reads DGGITQSPKYLFRKEGQNVTLSCEQNLNHDAMYWYRQDPGQGLRLIYYSQIVNDFQKGDIAEGYSVSREKKESFPLTVTSAQKNPTAFYLCASSILGGARETQYFGPGTRLLVL.

The J gene is TRBJ2-2, the V gene TRBV9, with D possibly TRBD2 on 5 matching bases. The germline V gene has CDR1 SGDLS and CDR2 YYNGEE. V lost 3 bases and J 3 bases, leaving 12 bases between the germline ends. The CDR3 spans 15 residues. Here the CDR3 DNA reads TGTGCCAGCAGCGAGGCGGACTCCCACACCGGGGAGCTGTTTTTT. Translating gives CASSEADSHTGELFF.

The chain recombines TRBV5-1 with TRBJ2-3; D gene uncertain. The germline CDR1 and CDR2 sequences are SGHRS and YFSETQ. This CDR3 has 14 residues. V lost 1 base and J lost 0, with 6 bases in between. The CDR3 spells CASSLPASTDTQYF. CDR3 in DNA: TGCGCCAGCAGCTTGCCAGCTAGCACAGATACGCAGTATTTT.

The V call is TRBV5-1, the J call TRBJ2-1; 13 positions match TRBD2. This CDR3 has 14 amino acids. Looked up from germline, CDR1 is SGHRS and CDR2 is YFSETQ. V shed 3 bases and J 9 bases; nucleotides not matched to a gene: 3. This CDR3 is CASSWTSGRGEQFF. CDR3 in DNA: TGCGCCAGCAGCTGGACTAGCGGGAGAGGTGAGCAGTTCTTC.

The gene calls are TRBV3-1 (or the pseudogene TRBV3-2) and TRBJ2-7; 8 bases line up with TRBD2. With V trimmed by 5 bases and J by 4 bases, 10 bases remained unmatched. Germline lookup yields CDR1 LGHDT and CDR2 YNNKEL (reference sequence). The CDR3 extends over 15 amino acids. CDR3 bases: TGTGCCAGCAGCTCCCGAAGGGTAGCGGGGTACGAGCAGTACTTC. This sequence encodes CASSSRRVAGYEQYF.

V and J are TRBV20-1 and TRBJ2-5; D remains unclear. CDR1 DFQATT and CDR2 SNEGSKA come from the germline V gene (reference sequence). The ends were cut back, 3 bases at V and 2 bases at J, with 13 bases in the middle. This CDR3 has 14 amino acids. CDR3 DNA sequence: TGCAGTGCTAGTTCTGGCCACATACAAGAGACCCAGTACTTC. Translated, it gives CSASSGHIQETQYF.